The 10 T cell receptor beta chains reported below all come from one sample, sequenced in a study of T cell responses to AZD1222 COVID-19 vaccine. Profiled with immunoSEQ multiplex PCR; TCRdb holds only in-frame clones, not every one. The table lists some 120,000 clones, 80% to 90% of them singletons. This specimen consisted of peripheral blood, obtained on day 0 of MenACWY control vaccination. Receptors originate from an adult in good health.

The genes are TRBV30 and TRBJ2-1; 10 bases are shared with TRBD2. The germline V gene encodes CDR1 GTSNPN and CDR2 SVGIG (reference sequence). The J segment lost 10 bases and the V segment lost 2 bases, leaving 5 bases of the junction unmatched. The CDR3 spans 13 residues. The CDR3 loop is CAWSRLAGVEQFF. In nucleotides, the CDR3 is TGTGCCTGGAGTCGGCTAGCGGGAGTGGAGCAGTTCTTC.

This clone occurred a few times. The gene calls are TRBV9 and TRBJ1-1; 7 nucleotides match TRBD1. The CDR3 totals 16 residues. Germline CDR1 reads SGDLS; CDR2 reads YYNGEE. J lost 10 bases, V lost 4 bases, and 19 bases had no gene match. The DNA for the CDR3 is TGTGCCAGCAGCCCCCAAGGGGGCCTCCGGGGGGAAGGAGCTTTCTTT. Translating gives CASSPQGGLRGEGAFF. Combining the CDR3 with reference TRBV9 and TRBJ1-1 gives the whole variable domain DSGVTQTPKHLITATGQRVTLRCSPRSGDLSVYWYQQSLDQGLQFLIQYYNGEERAKGNILERFSAQQFPDLHSELNLSSLELGDSALYFCASSPQGGLRGEGAFFGQGTRLTVV.

The chain recombines TRBV18 with TRBJ1-2; possibly TRBD1 for D (5 bases). Germline V lookup: CDR1 KGHSH, CDR2 LQKENI. The CDR3 covers 15 residues. V was trimmed by 2 bases and J by 6 bases, leaving 16 bases between them. This CDR3 reads CASSPGGRVIDGYTF. The CDR3, as DNA: TGTGCCAGCTCACCAGGTGGCAGGGTGATCGATGGCTACACCTTC.

V and J are TRBV16 and TRBJ1-2; no clear D. CDR1 and CDR2 from the germline V gene are KGHSY and FQNENV. V lost 0 bases and J 4 bases, leaving 6 bases between the germline ends. This CDR3 is built from 13 residues. The CDR3: CASSQSAGYGYTF. DNA of the CDR3: TGTGCCAGCAGCCAATCGGCCGGCTATGGCTACACCTTC.

J is TRBJ2-4 and V is TRBV19; 10 bases are shared with TRBD1. The germline CDR1 and CDR2 sequences are LNHDA and SQIVND (reference sequence). V lost 6 bases, J lost 1 base, and 0 bases stayed unmatched. The CDR3 runs to 14 residues. The chain's CDR3 is CASRDRGAKNIQYF. The CDR3 DNA follows: TGTGCCAGTAGGGACAGGGGGGCCAAAAACATTCAGTACTTC. Variable domain in full (rest from reference TRBV19 and TRBJ2-4): DGGITQSPKYLFRKEGQNVTLSCEQNLNHDAMYWYRQDPGQGLRLIYYSQIVNDFQKGDIAEGYSVSREKKESFPLTVTSAQKNPTAFYLCASRDRGAKNIQYFGAGTRLSVL.

The chain recombines TRBV5-4 with TRBJ2-1; 9 nucleotides line up with TRBD2. The CDR3 length is 16 residues. The trim removed 4 bases at V and 5 bases at J, leaving 10 bases unmatched. Germline V gene data show CDR1 as SGHNT and CDR2 as YYREEE (reference sequence). The CDR3 coding sequence is TGTGCCAGCAGCGGATTAGCGGGAGTCAAGGACAATGAGCAGTTCTTC. Encoded protein: CASSGLAGVKDNEQFF.

The rearrangement joins TRBV5-4 to TRBJ2-1; D perhaps matches TRBD2 (5 bases). This CDR3 has 15 residues. Germline V gene lookup returns CDR1 SGHNT and CDR2 YYREEE (reference sequence). V was clipped by 1 base and J by 9 bases, with 17 bases between them. CDR3 region: CASSLSGVRLGEQFF. CDR3 DNA: TGTGCCAGCAGCTTGTCCGGGGTTCGGTTGGGTGAGCAGTTCTTC.

This chain uses TRBV6-2 or TRBV6-3 with TRBJ2-2; D call uncertain. This CDR3 contains 14 residues. The V gene's germline CDR1 is MNHEY and CDR2 SVGEGT. Deletions cut 5 bases from V and 1 base from J, with 8 bases between. CDR3 protein: CASSRLENTGELFF. CDR3 sequence (DNA): TGTGCCAGCAGTAGACTGGAGAACACCGGGGAGCTGTTTTTT.

This chain uses TRBV7-8 with TRBJ1-1, with 11 bases lining up with TRBD1. Germline V gene lookup returns CDR1 SGHVS and CDR2 FQNEAQ. V trimming: 5 bases; J trimming: 5 bases; junction bases outside the gene matches: 13. CDR3 length: 17 amino acids. The CDR3: CASSKLQGQGEGTEAFF. For the CDR3, the DNA is TGTGCCAGCAGCAAACTTCAGGGACAGGGGGAGGGAACTGAAGCTTTCTTT.

The CDR3 DNA reads TGTGCCAGCAGTGCGCAGCGGGAGGGCCGTAGCGAGCAGTACTTC. It codes for CASSAQREGRSEQYF. This rearrangement joins TRBV2 to TRBJ2-7; 10 bases agree with TRBD2. Trimming cost V 4 bases and J 6 bases; bases outside gene matches: 9. The germline CDR1 and CDR2 sequences are SNHLY and FYNNEI. The CDR3 sequence is 15 residues long.